Below, one T cell receptor (beta chain) is given with its context. Its specificity is unknown. Trimming removed 5 bases at V and 3 bases at J, with 11 bases between. Germline loops: CDR1 MNHNY, CDR2 SVGAGI (reference sequence). The CDR3 runs 13 residues. The sample is drawn from a study of cytomegalovirus exposure and HLA in healthy donors. Findings and limits, study-wide: Exclusion applied to some V segments, including TRBV6-2 and TRBV6-3, as they were indistinguishable. A later analysis by the authors found several of the most significant clusters apparently linked to common viral pathogens.

60 Vbeta and 13 Jbeta primers were used in PCR. Profiling relied on immunoSEQ multiplex PCR, and the TCRdb table lists in-frame clones only, not all of them. Here the sample table reports roughly 39,000 clones. The source is a man aged 25 to 45 in good health and CMV-seronegative. The material sequenced was PBMCs. This rearrangement joins TRBV6-6 to TRBJ2-7; tentative D call: TRBD1 (5 bases). CDR3 DNA sequence: TGTGCCAGCAGTCAACAGGTCCGCTACGAGCAGTACTTC. It specifies CASSQQVRYEQYF.